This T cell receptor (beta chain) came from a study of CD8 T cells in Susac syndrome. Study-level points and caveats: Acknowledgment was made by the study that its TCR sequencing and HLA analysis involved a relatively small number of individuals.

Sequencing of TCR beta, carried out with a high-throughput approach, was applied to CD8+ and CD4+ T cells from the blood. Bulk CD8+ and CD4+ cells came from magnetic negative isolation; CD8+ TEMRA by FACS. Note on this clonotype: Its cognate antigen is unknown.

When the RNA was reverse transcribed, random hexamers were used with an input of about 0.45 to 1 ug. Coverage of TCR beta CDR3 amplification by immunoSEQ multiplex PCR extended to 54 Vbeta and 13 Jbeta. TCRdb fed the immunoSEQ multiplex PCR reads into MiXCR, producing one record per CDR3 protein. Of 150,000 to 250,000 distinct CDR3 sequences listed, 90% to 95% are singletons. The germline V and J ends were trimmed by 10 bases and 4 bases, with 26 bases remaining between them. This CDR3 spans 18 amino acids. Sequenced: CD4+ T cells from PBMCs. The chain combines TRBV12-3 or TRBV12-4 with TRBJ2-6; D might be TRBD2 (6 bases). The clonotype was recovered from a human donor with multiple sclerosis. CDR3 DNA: TGTGCCACCCACCGGGCGGGGCCCCCGGGTTTGGGGGCCAACGTCCTGACTTTC. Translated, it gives CATHRAGPPGLGANVLTF.